The next 12 T cell receptor beta chains were all read from a single sample in a study of OX40 agonist ivuxolimab in advanced cancers. This table comes from immunoSEQ multiplex PCR, and its TCRdb copy is limited to in-frame clones, with some not included. The table includes 15,000 to 20,000 clones, less than 95% detected once. The sample consisted of CD4+ or CD8+ T cells sorted from blood, taken in a trial of the OX40 agonist ivuxolimab. Receptors were obtained from an adult with an advanced solid tumor such as melanoma, head and neck, liver or kidney cancer.

The chain carries TRBV13 and TRBJ2-1, with TRBD1 matching over 10 bases. This CDR3 contains 17 residues. V shed 3 bases, J shed 7 bases, and the junction held 12 bases outside the gene matches. Germline V gene lookup returns CDR1 PRHDT and CDR2 FYEKMQ (reference sequence). The CDR3 loop reads CASSFFLDRGVENEQFF. Written as DNA, the CDR3 is TGTGCCAGCAGCTTTTTCTTGGACAGGGGGGTGGAGAATGAGCAGTTCTTC. Full variable domain (remainder filled in from reference TRBV13 and TRBJ2-1): AAGVIQSPRHLIKEKRETATLKCYPIPRHDTVYWYQQGPGQDPQFLISFYEKMQSDKGSIPDRFSAQQFSDYHSELNMSSLELGDSALYFCASSFFLDRGVENEQFFGPGTRLTVL.

This chain joins TRBV7-9 and TRBJ2-7; 8 nucleotides line up with TRBD2. CDR1 and CDR2 (germline): SEHNR, FQNEAQ (reference sequence). The CDR3 spans 14 residues. V lost 4 bases and J lost 3; bases outside the gene matches: 5. Here the CDR3 DNA reads TGTGCCAGCAGCTCCGGGACTAGGGGCTACGAGCAGTACTTC. Residues: CASSSGTRGYEQYF.

As regards this clone: Its ends do not fully match the called genes, so a read error is possible. The chain combines TRBV7-7 with TRBJ2-2; D ambiguous. The CDR3 spans 14 residues. Germline CDR1 reads SSHAT; CDR2 reads FNYEAQ (reference sequence). CDR3 nucleotides: TGTGCTAGCAGCTGGGCCAGTCTAACCGGGGAGCTGTTTTTT. It yields the protein CASSWASLTGELFF.

The V gene is TRBV9, the J gene TRBJ2-3, with D possibly TRBD2 on 5 matching bases. The CDR3 runs 14 residues. The V end lost 4 bases, the J end lost 4 bases, and 13 bases lay between the germline ends. Germline lookup yields CDR1 SGDLS and CDR2 YYNGEE. The CDR3 spells CASSSGGYPDTQYF. The CDR3 DNA sequence: TGTGCCAGCAGCTCCGGCGGGTACCCAGATACGCAGTATTTT.

The J gene is TRBJ2-1, the V gene TRBV5-8; possible D gene TRBD2, 6 bases. The CDR3 contains 16 residues. The germline gives CDR1 SGHTS, CDR2 YDEGEE. The germline V and J ends were trimmed by 4 bases and 3 bases, with 17 bases remaining between them. CDR3 protein: CASSPGRPGGYNEQFF. The CDR3 nucleotides are TGTGCCAGCAGCCCAGGGCGGCCCGGGGGCTACAATGAGCAGTTCTTC.

The CDR3 reads CASTLRGDSPLHF. CDR3 bases: TGTGCCAGCACGCTACGGGGGGATTCACCCCTCCACTTT. V is TRBV6-5 and J is TRBJ1-6, with D possibly being TRBD1 (5 bases). V was clipped by 7 bases and J by 8 bases, with 12 bases between them. This CDR3 spans 13 amino acids. CDR1 and CDR2 (germline): MNHEY, SVGAGI.

This chain joins TRBV10-3 and TRBJ2-3; TRBD2 aligns across 7 bases. The CDR3 runs 14 residues. The V gene end was trimmed by 10 bases and the J gene end by 3 bases; junction bases not matched to a gene: 10. CDR1 ENHRY and CDR2 SYGVKD come from the germline V gene. CDR3 residues: CATLTSGITDTQYF. The DNA of the CDR3 is TGTGCCACCCTCACGAGCGGGATAACAGATACGCAGTATTTT.

The chain joins TRBV25-1 to TRBJ2-7; tentatively, D is TRBD2 (5 bases). The CDR3 spans 12 residues. V lost 6 bases to trimming and J lost 10 bases, with 16 bases between them. Germline V gene sequence: CDR1 MGHDK, CDR2 SYGVNS. This chain's CDR3 is CASSWGSGIQYF. DNA for the CDR3: TGTGCCAGCAGCTGGGGATCGGGAATCCAGTACTTC.

CDR3 nucleotides: TGTGCCAGCAGGGGGCTTCGGGACAGGAGACGTCCTAACTATGGCTACACCTTC. Amino acids: CASRGLRDRRRPNYGYTF. V is TRBV27 and J is TRBJ1-2; 8 nucleotides agree with TRBD1. Germline-derived CDR1 and CDR2 are MNHEY and SMNVEV (reference sequence). J was trimmed by 0 bases and V by 6 bases; bases with no gene match: 15. This CDR3 spans 18 amino acids.

V gene TRBV27 combines with J gene TRBJ2-2; D is undetermined. V lost 3 bases, J lost 11 bases, and 13 bases lay in between. The CDR3 has 13 amino acids. CDR1 is MNHEY and CDR2 is SMNVEV in the germline V gene (reference sequence). The CDR3 DNA sequence: TGTGCCAGCAGTTTCGTGCCCGGGTCTGAGCTGTTTTTT. It is translated as CASSFVPGSELFF.

The gene calls are TRBV11-2 and TRBJ1-2, with 8 bases identical to TRBD1. The CDR3 sequence is 13 residues long. The germline V gene encodes CDR1 SGHAT and CDR2 FQNNGV. The V gene end was trimmed by 7 bases and the J gene end by 4 bases; junction bases not matched to a gene: 5. This chain's CDR3 is CASIGQGAYGYTF. The CDR3 nucleotides are TGTGCCAGCATAGGACAGGGAGCCTATGGCTACACCTTC.

This clone showed up just once. The chain couples TRBV7-6 to TRBJ2-7; possibly TRBD1 or TRBD2 for D (5 bases each). Germline CDR1 reads SGHVS; CDR2 reads FNYEAQ. The CDR3 sequence is 15 residues long. V was pared by 2 bases and J by 6 bases, with 17 bases between. The CDR3 DNA is TGTGCCAGCAGCTTACTCCCCAGGAAGGGACGCGAGCAGTACTTC. Residues: CASSLLPRKGREQYF.